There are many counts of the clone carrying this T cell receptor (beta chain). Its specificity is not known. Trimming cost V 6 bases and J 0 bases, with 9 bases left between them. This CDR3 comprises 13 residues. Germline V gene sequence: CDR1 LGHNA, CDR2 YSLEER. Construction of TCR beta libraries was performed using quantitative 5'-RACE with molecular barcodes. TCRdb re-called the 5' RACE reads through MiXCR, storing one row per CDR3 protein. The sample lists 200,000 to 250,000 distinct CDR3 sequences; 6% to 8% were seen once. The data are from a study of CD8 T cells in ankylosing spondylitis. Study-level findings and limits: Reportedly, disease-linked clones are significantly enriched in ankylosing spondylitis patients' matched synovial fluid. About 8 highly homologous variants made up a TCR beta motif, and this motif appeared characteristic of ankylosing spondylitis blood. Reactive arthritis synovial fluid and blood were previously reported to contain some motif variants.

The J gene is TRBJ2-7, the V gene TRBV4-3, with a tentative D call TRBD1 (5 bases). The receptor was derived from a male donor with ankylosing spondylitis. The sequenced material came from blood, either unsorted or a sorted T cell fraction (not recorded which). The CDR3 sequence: CASRDTNSYEQYF. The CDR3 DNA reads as TGCGCCAGCAGGGACACCAACTCCTACGAGCAGTACTTC.